This T cell receptor (beta chain) appears in the sequencing data of a study of cytomegalovirus exposure and HLA in healthy donors. This CDR3 spans 15 amino acids. Germline V gene sequence: CDR1 KGHSH, CDR2 LQKENI. The ends lost 3 bases at V and 1 base at J; junction bases unmatched: 3. PCR used 60 Vbeta primers and 13 Jbeta primers. Data came from immunoSEQ multiplex PCR; TCRdb stores just in-frame clones and leaves some out. The sample includes roughly 75,000 clones, approximately 82% of them seen just once. About this clone itself: Its specificity is not known.

Study-level findings and limits: Most observed TCR sequences were rare, whereas some public TCRs were detected in many donors. The study reported that TCR beta sequences accurately predicted HLA-A and HLA-B alleles in most subjects.

The rearrangement joins TRBV18 to TRBJ2-3, with 8 bases that match TRBD1. The receptor comes from a man in his 70s in good health and CMV-seropositive. Specimen: PBMCs. The CDR3 sequence: CASSPTGGGTDTQYF. CDR3 nucleotides: TGTGCCAGCTCACCTACAGGGGGTGGCACAGATACGCAGTATTTT.